This T cell receptor beta chain derives from a study of cytomegalovirus exposure and HLA in healthy donors. Of note for this clone: The antigen is not known.

Regarding the study as a whole: When a later analysis compared HLA-associated TCR beta chains with equally common others, the HLA-associated chains turned out to be more clonally expanded and to have lower generation probabilities.

The PCR had 60 Vbeta and 13 Jbeta primers. Method: immunoSEQ multiplex PCR; TCRdb's copy keeps in-frame clones and lacks some. The repertoire holds about 130,000 clones, with roughly 80% as singletons. V was cut by 9 bases and J by 3 bases, with 11 bases left in between. Per the germline V gene, CDR1 is SGHTA and CDR2 is FQGNSA. The CDR3 loop spans 13 amino acids. The V call is TRBV7-2, the J call TRBJ1-4; D gene ambiguous. Source material: PBMCs. The TCR originated in a man aged 35-49 years in good health and CMV-seronegative. The CDR3 reads CASLQPPNEKLFF. DNA of the CDR3: TGTGCCAGTCTACAGCCGCCTAATGAAAAACTGTTTTTT.